This TCR beta chain was obtained from a study of blood T cell repertoires in COVID-19. There are 16 residues in the CDR3. V was pared by 5 bases and J by 1 base, with 17 bases between. CDR1 is SGHVS and CDR2 is FQNEAQ in the germline V gene. Measured with immunoSEQ multiplex PCR; TCRdb has only the in-frame clones, and not every one. The data show under 300,000 clones, nearly 85% seen once. The chain recombines TRBV7-8 with TRBJ2-5, with D possibly TRBD2 on 8 matching bases. Input material: peripheral blood. This receptor was taken from a human donor in a cohort sampled during active COVID-19. CDR3 in amino acids: CASSPGGDRTQETQYF. Written as DNA, the CDR3 is TGTGCCAGCAGCCCGGGGGGGGACAGAACCCAAGAGACCCAGTACTTC.